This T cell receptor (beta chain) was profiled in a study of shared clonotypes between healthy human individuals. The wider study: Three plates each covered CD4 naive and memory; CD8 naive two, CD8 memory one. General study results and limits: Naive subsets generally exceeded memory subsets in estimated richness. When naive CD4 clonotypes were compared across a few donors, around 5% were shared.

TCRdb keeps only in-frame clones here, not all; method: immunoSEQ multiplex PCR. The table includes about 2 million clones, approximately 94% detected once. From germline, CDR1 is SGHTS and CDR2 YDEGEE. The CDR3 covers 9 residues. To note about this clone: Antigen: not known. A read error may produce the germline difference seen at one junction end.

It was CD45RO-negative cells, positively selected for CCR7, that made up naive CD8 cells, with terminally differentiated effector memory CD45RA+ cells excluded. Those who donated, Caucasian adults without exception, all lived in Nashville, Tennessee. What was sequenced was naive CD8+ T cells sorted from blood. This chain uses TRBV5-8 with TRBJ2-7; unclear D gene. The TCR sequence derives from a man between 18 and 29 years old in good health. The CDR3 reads CASRQAEDF. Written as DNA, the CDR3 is TGTGCCAGCCGTCAAGCCGAGGACTTC. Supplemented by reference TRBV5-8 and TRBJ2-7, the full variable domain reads EAGVTQSPTHLIKTRGQQATLRCSPISGHTSVYWYQQALGLGLQFLLWYDEGEERNRGNFPPRFSGRQFPNYSSELNVNALELEDSALYLCASRQAEDFGPGTRLTVT.